Listed below are T cell receptor beta chains from one sample, sequenced in a study of cytomegalovirus exposure and HLA in healthy donors. Clones were sequenced by immunoSEQ multiplex PCR, and TCRdb holds only the in-frame ones, with some missing. The sample lists hundreds of thousands of clones; almost 80% were seen once. The specimen was PBMCs. Receptor source: a man aged 18 to 29 in good health and CMV-seronegative. Both conserved end residues are part of each CDR3. A D gene is named only where the DNA matches it firmly. Clone size is stated in some rows and not others, as once, few, many or a class when expanded.

j_call clone_size d_call cdr3_length v_call cdr3_aa cdr3_nt
TRBJ1-2 . . 15 TRBV18 CASSPPNSRENGYTF TGTGCCAGCTCACCACCCAACTCTAGGGAGAATGGCTACACCTTC
TRBJ1-5 once . 15 TRBV7-9 CASSESPGRDQPQHF TGTGCCAGCAGCGAATCCCCTGGGAGGGATCAGCCCCAGCATTTT
TRBJ2-1 . . 13 TRBV5-8 CASSLRGLNEQFF TGTGCCAGCAGCCTTAGGGGTCTCAATGAGCAGTTCTTC
TRBJ2-4 . . 14 TRBV19 CASSTDREVNIQYF TGTGCCAGTAGTACAGACAGGGAGGTAAACATTCAGTACTTC
TRBJ2-7 . TRBD1 15 TRBV7-6 CASSPGTGPNYEQYF TGTGCCAGCAGCCCTGGGACAGGACCCAACTACGAGCAGTACTTC
TRBJ1-1 . . 13 TRBV25-1 CASSEMGRTEAFF TGTGCCAGCAGTGAGATGGGCAGGACTGAAGCTTTCTTT
TRBJ1-2 . . 14 TRBV30 CAWSPGGFGYGYTF TGTGCCTGGAGCCCGGGGGGGTTTGGCTATGGCTACACCTTC
TRBJ2-2 . . 17 TRBV9 CASSPRVAGPNTGELFF TGTGCCAGCAGCCCAAGAGTCGCGGGTCCGAACACCGGGGAGCTGTTTTTT
TRBJ1-1 . TRBD1 17 TRBV13 CASSSSVRDRGGTEAFF TGTGCCAGCAGCTCATCGGTCCGGGACAGGGGGGGCACTGAAGCTTTCTTT
TRBJ1-1 once . 15 TRBV19 CASSIGAGPGTEAFF TGTGCCAGTAGTATAGGAGCAGGCCCTGGGACTGAAGCTTTCTTT
TRBJ2-7 . TRBD1 15 TRBV5-1 CASSLGGTGTYEQYF TGCGCCAGCAGCTTGGGAGGGACAGGAACCTACGAGCAGTACTTC
TRBJ2-3 . TRBD2 15 TRBV19 CASTLRPGGTDTQYF TGTGCCAGTACCCTCAGGCCGGGAGGGACAGATACGCAGTATTTT
TRBJ2-5 . TRBD2 14 TRBV7-6 CASRPLAGGGTQYF TGTGCCAGCAGACCACTAGCGGGAGGCGGGACCCAGTACTTC
TRBJ1-2 . TRBD1 12 TRBV30 CAWSPQGNGYTF TGTGCCTGGAGCCCACAGGGGAACGGCTACACCTTC